The TCR beta chain under discussion was sequenced for a study of monozygotic twins with inflammatory bowel disease. General observations from the study: People with IBD had fewer clonotypes in common with others than healthy twins did, especially with disease activity. Part of the variability in patient repertoires may have come from differing immunosuppressive treatments.

As concerns this clonotype: The antigen remains undetermined.

Added by template switching were UMIs that each held a 6-nucleotide sample barcode. TCRdb reprocessed the 5' RACE reads and keeps a single row for each CDR3 protein, giving no DNA. The specimen's table records some 130,000 distinct CDR3 sequences. The source is a human donor with ulcerative colitis or Crohn's disease, or a healthy co-twin of an affected twin (not recorded which). The sequenced sample was blood.

This CDR3 reads CAWNKQDYSNQPQHF. The V and J genes are TRBV30 and TRBJ1-5; the D call of TRBD1 rests on TCRdb alone, since no DNA is present to check it. The length of the CDR3 is 15 residues. Germline-derived CDR1 and CDR2 are GTSNPN and SVGIG (reference sequence). The variable domain in full, completed from reference TRBV30 and TRBJ1-5, reads SQTIHQWPATLVQPVGSPLSLECTVEGTSNPNLYWYRQAAGRGLQLLFYSVGIGQISSEVPQNLSASRPQDRQFILSSKKLLLSDSGFYLCAWNKQDYSNQPQHFGDGTRLSIL.